Listed below are T cell receptor beta chains from one sample, sequenced in a study of blood T cell repertoires in COVID-19. Sequencing used immunoSEQ multiplex PCR; TCRdb keeps in-frame clones, though not all of them. This sample has some 140,000 clones; roughly 80% occur once, and the top ten carry under 2%. The sample was peripheral blood. The receptor source for this set is a man of 80 years or more with acute or convalescent COVID-19. CDR3s leave out the opening cysteine and the closing phenylalanine or tryptophan. Some rows mark clone size as missing; the rest say once, few, many or name a class of expanded clone.

>TRBJ2-3|12|TRBV30|NA
ACSQRGGADTQY
>TRBJ2-5|10|TRBV11-2|NA
ASSPGGRRGY
>TRBJ2-3|13|TRBV30|once
ACRPGGGRTDTQY
>TRBJ1-4|13|TRBV5-1|NA
ASSEDGINNEKLF
>TRBJ1-2|14|TRBV3-1/TRBV3-2|NA
ASSQSSGTGHYGYT
>TRBJ1-5|13|TRBV6-5|few
ASSPDPGGNQPQH
>TRBJ2-5|13|TRBV5-8|few
ASSEIGRNQETQY
>TRBJ2-6|14|TRBV28|once
ASSLYSDSGANVLT
>TRBJ2-2|12|TRBV3-1/TRBV3-2|NA
ASSRAGGSGELF
>TRBJ1-2|12|TRBV5-1|NA
ASSQGDTIYGYT
>TRBJ2-3|12|TRBV11-2|few
ASNLGRGTDTQY
>TRBJ1-5|13|TRBV5-1|NA
ASRVGAGGGQPQH
>TRBJ2-3|11|TRBV2|NA
ASASGGWDTQY
>TRBJ1-2|14|TRBV11-3|NA
ASGGRRDGHNYGYT
>TRBJ2-7|14|TRBV6-6|NA
ASSYLVGTGHYEQY
>TRBJ2-5|13|TRBV7-2|NA
ASSLVVGRQETQY
>TRBJ1-4|10|TRBV11-1|NA
ASSLDGEKLF
>TRBJ1-2|10|TRBV19|NA
ASTDRYSGYT
>TRBJ2-3|11|TRBV27|NA
ASSDRQGDTQY
>TRBJ2-4|13|TRBV7-2|NA
ASSWFGTGGDIQY
>TRBJ2-1|15|TRBV4-2|NA
ASSQVQPGQTSNEQF
>TRBJ1-6|9|TRBV6-5|NA
ASSPDSGLH
>TRBJ2-1|15|TRBV5-1|NA
ASSLGGTGPSYNEQF
>TRBJ2-2|14|TRBV14|NA
ASSRGLGANTGELF
>TRBJ1-6|11|TRBV28|few
ASSSRQGEPLH
>TRBJ1-2|11|TRBV11-2|few
ASSLAGMGGYT
>TRBJ1-6|13|TRBV7-2|NA
ASSIQGAGNSPLH
>TRBJ2-2|15|TRBV19|NA
ASKRSSGGADTGELF
>TRBJ1-6|12|TRBV19|NA
ASSIAKQGTPLH
>TRBJ1-1|13|TRBV12-5|NA
ASGLITGGVSEAF
>TRBJ1-2|12|TRBV5-1|NA
ASSPGQGNYGYT
>TRBJ1-1|10|TRBV29-1|NA
SGGQGGTEAF
>TRBJ1-5|14|TRBV6-6|NA
ASRGPGQNSNQPQH
>TRBJ1-6|13|TRBV4-3|few
ASSQDLQGMSPLH
>TRBJ2-1|13|TRBV5-4|NA
ASSSAGTSNNEQF
>TRBJ2-6|14|TRBV7-7|NA
ARTDRCPSGANVLT
>TRBJ2-1|12|TRBV9|few
ASSPNSRVYEQF
>TRBJ2-2|15|TRBV10-1|NA
ASSESLASGGRGELF
>TRBJ1-5|13|TRBV5-1|NA
ASSLDLRSNQPQH
>TRBJ1-4|11|TRBV7-9|few
ASTRTGDEKLF
>TRBJ1-6|13|TRBV30|NA
AWSVALEGSSPLH
>TRBJ2-2|13|TRBV2|NA
ASSDRTGDTGELF
>TRBJ1-1|13|TRBV19|NA
ASSIRELLNTEAF
>TRBJ2-5|10|TRBV12-3/TRBV12-4|NA
ASSRLEETQY
>TRBJ1-5|15|TRBV19|NA
ASSRSERLYSNQPQH
>TRBJ2-1|14|TRBV3-1/TRBV3-2|NA
ASSQGTSPSYNEQF
>TRBJ2-1|14|TRBV6-2/TRBV6-3|NA
ASSILVGTGADEQF
>TRBJ2-2|14|TRBV7-3|NA
ASSQRGGANTGELF
>TRBJ2-5|12|TRBV7-2|few
ASSLTSVEGSQY
>TRBJ1-1|12|TRBV5-1|NA
ASSSTELNTEAF
>TRBJ1-1|11|TRBV12-3/TRBV12-4|few
ASSWGQNTEAF
>TRBJ2-1|12|TRBV3-1/TRBV3-2|NA
ASSLSGTGVEQF
>TRBJ2-7|12|TRBV7-2|NA
ASSLAPESYEQY
>TRBJ1-1|12|TRBV24-1|NA
ATSDPQALTEAF
>TRBJ2-5|12|TRBV7-2|NA
ASSLASGIETQY
>TRBJ1-3|13|TRBV19|once
ASSWNRGGGNTIY
>TRBJ2-3|14|TRBV6-2/TRBV6-3|NA
ASSYGPSGAQDTQY